The clone carrying this TCR beta chain qualifies as hyperexpanded. The target antigen is unknown. The sample is drawn from a study of T cells in localized non-small cell lung cancer. Points from the study as a whole: An association was observed between higher blood T cell density and longer overall survival. Appearances in adjacent lung were noted for a median roughly 58 of the top 100 tumor clones. T cell clonality was highest in uninvolved adjacent lung, above tumor.

Some clones are missing from TCRdb's copy, which holds only in-frame ones; the method was immunoSEQ multiplex PCR. This table holds a few thousand clones, about 32% found once. The V gene end was trimmed by 5 bases and the J gene end by 0 bases; junction bases not matched to a gene: 8. Germline-derived CDR1 and CDR2 are LNHNV and YYDKDF (reference sequence). The CDR3 contains 16 residues. Here the sequenced sample was normal lung tissue next to the tumor, taken before any cancer treatment. This clonotype was sampled from a woman between 35 and 70 years old with stage II squamous cell lung carcinoma. The chain uses TRBV15 and TRBJ1-1; 8 bases are a match to TRBD1. The CDR3 sequence: CATSEPWTGLNTEAFF. In DNA form, the CDR3 reads TGTGCCACCAGCGAACCCTGGACAGGGTTGAACACTGAAGCTTTCTTT.